The 22 T cell receptor beta chains below were found in one sample sequenced in a study of blood T cell repertoires in COVID-19. Repertoires were generated with immunoSEQ multiplex PCR, while TCRdb's copy carries only in-frame clones and drops some. The repertoire holds about 70,000 clones, with roughly 91% as singletons. Sequencing used peripheral blood. The receptor source for this set is a human donor in a cohort sampled during active COVID-19.

The chain recombines TRBV29-1 with TRBJ1-2; D remains ambiguous. The ends were cut back, 4 bases at V and 3 bases at J, with 6 bases in the middle. Germline CDR1 is SQVTM and CDR2 is ANQGSEA. The CDR3 has 11 amino acids. The CDR3 loop reads CSVVQDYGYTF. As DNA, the CDR3 is TGCAGCGTTGTACAAGACTATGGCTACACCTTC.

The chain recombines TRBV2 with TRBJ2-3; D not resolved. Trimming took off 3 bases at V and 4 bases at J, with 11 bases between the two ends. CDR1 SNHLY and CDR2 FYNNEI come from the germline V gene. CDR3 length: 14 residues. DNA of the CDR3: TGTGCCAGCAGTGAGGCCCCCGCCCCAGATACGCAGTATTTT. It encodes CASSEAPAPDTQYF.

The chain uses TRBV25-1 and TRBJ2-1, with 8 bases aligning to TRBD2. Looked up from germline, CDR1 is MGHDK and CDR2 is SYGVNS. V shed 1 base and J 7 bases; nucleotides not matched to a gene: 3. There are 14 residues in the CDR3. The CDR3 bases are TGTGCCAGCAGTGAATTTTCGGGAGGGAATGAGCAGTTCTTC. It specifies CASSEFSGGNEQFF.

The chain links TRBV5-6 to TRBJ2-1; the D is unclear. The CDR3 runs to 11 residues. Trimming stripped 5 bases from V and 6 bases from J, with 6 bases between. Germline CDR1 SGHDT, CDR2 YYEEEE. In DNA form, the CDR3 reads TGTGCCAGCAGGACAACCAATGAGCAGTTCTTC. This sequence encodes CASRTTNEQFF.

The chain combines TRBV12-3 or TRBV12-4 with TRBJ1-2; D is ambiguous. Trimming took 6 bases from V and 2 from J, leaving 10 bases between them. The CDR3 loop spans 13 amino acids. DNA for the CDR3: TGTGCCAGCAGGGCCCCCGGGAACTATGGCTACACCTTC. This encodes CASRAPGNYGYTF.

The chain carries TRBV24-1 and TRBJ2-1, with 13 positions matching TRBD2. This CDR3 spans 15 amino acids. Trimming cost V 2 bases and J 9 bases; bases outside gene matches: 3. Per germline, CDR1 KGHDR and CDR2 SFDVKD. The CDR3 spells CATSDSGTSGIEQFF. DNA for the CDR3: TGTGCCACCAGTGATTCCGGGACTAGCGGGATTGAGCAGTTCTTC.

The chain employs TRBV5-1 and TRBJ2-1; 15 bases are shared with TRBD2. This CDR3 region has 16 residues. Trimming cost V 0 bases and J 9 bases; bases outside gene matches: 4. Germline V gene lookup returns CDR1 SGHRS and CDR2 YFSETQ. CDR3 in amino acids: CASSLAGLAGGGEQFF. In DNA, the CDR3 is TGCGCCAGCAGCTTGGCGGGACTAGCGGGAGGAGGTGAGCAGTTCTTC.

The chain recombines TRBV9 with TRBJ1-3, with 8 bases fitting TRBD1. V lost 3 bases, J lost 0 bases, and 5 bases stayed unmatched. Germline CDR1 and CDR2: SGDLS and YYNGEE. This CDR3 comprises 16 residues. The CDR3 loop is CASSADRAFSGNTIYF. For the CDR3, the DNA is TGTGCCAGCAGCGCGGACAGGGCCTTCTCTGGAAACACCATATATTTT.

The chain links TRBV3-1 (or the pseudogene TRBV3-2) to TRBJ2-1; TRBD2 is a possible D gene (6 bases). The germline CDR1 and CDR2 sequences are LGHDT and YNNKEL (reference sequence). The ends were cut back, 1 base at V and 7 bases at J, with 14 bases in the middle. CDR3 size: 15 residues. The CDR3 loop is CASSQAGLPSNEQFF. The CDR3 nucleotides read TGTGCCAGCAGCCAAGCGGGACTCCCCTCGAATGAGCAGTTCTTC.

CDR3 DNA sequence: TGTGCCAGCAGTTACGGCAGGGTCGATGAGCAGTTCTTC. Translated: CASSYGRVDEQFF. This sequence joins TRBV6-5 and TRBJ2-1; maybe TRBD1 (5 bases). Germline lookup yields CDR1 MNHEY and CDR2 SVGAGI. The CDR3 is 13 residues long. Trimming shortened V by 2 bases and J by 8 bases, and 10 bases separated the two germline ends.

The chain joins TRBV24-1 to TRBJ1-5; the D is unclear. CDR3 size: 14 residues. Germline loops: CDR1 KGHDR, CDR2 SFDVKD. V was clipped by 4 bases and J by 0 bases, with 6 bases between them. The CDR3 loop reads CATSDRYSNQPQHF. In DNA, the CDR3 is TGTGCCACCAGTGACCGCTATAGCAATCAGCCCCAGCATTTT.

This clone was seen a handful of times. V gene TRBV5-1 combines with J gene TRBJ2-5; 12 positions match TRBD2. J lost 3 bases, V lost 0 bases, and 0 bases had no gene match. The CDR3 contains 15 residues. Germline loops: CDR1 SGHRS, CDR2 YFSETQ. The CDR3 DNA sequence: TGCGCCAGCAGCTTGGGGACTAGCGGGAAAGAGACCCAGTACTTC. It codes for CASSLGTSGKETQYF.

The chain uses TRBV28 and TRBJ2-1; 9 bases fit TRBD2. Germline lookup yields CDR1 MDHEN and CDR2 SYDVKM. The CDR3 is 14 amino acids. Trimming at V came to 2 bases and at J to 4 bases, leaving 0 bases not matched to a gene. CDR3 nucleotide sequence: TGTGCCAGCAGTTTAGCGGGAGGGTACAATGAGCAGTTCTTC. Protein product: CASSLAGGYNEQFF.

This clone appeared once. The rearrangement links TRBV5-1 to TRBJ2-2; TRBD1 agrees at 7 bases. The CDR3 length is 15 residues. Trimming removed 4 bases from V and 7 bases from J; junction bases left unmatched: 10. Germline V lookup: CDR1 SGHRS, CDR2 YFSETQ. Here the CDR3 DNA reads TGCGCCAGCAGCCCCGGGACAGCTAGAGTCGGGGAGCTGTTTTTT. Its protein product is CASSPGTARVGELFF.

As DNA, the CDR3 is TGTGCCAGTAGTACCCCGACACCGCCAGGCTACACCTTC. It yields the protein CASSTPTPPGYTF. The rearrangement links TRBV19 to TRBJ1-2; no reliable D call. V was shortened by 4 bases and J by 8 bases, with 14 bases between the two germline ends. There are 13 residues in the CDR3. Germline V gene sequence: CDR1 LNHDA, CDR2 SQIVND (reference sequence).

V usage is TRBV19 and J usage is TRBJ2-4, with 10 bases matching TRBD1. Germline loops: CDR1 LNHDA, CDR2 SQIVND (reference sequence). This CDR3 contains 16 residues. V lost 3 bases and J lost 2; bases outside the gene matches: 4. CDR3 sequence reads: CASSMGDRGSKNIQYF. CDR3 DNA: TGTGCCAGTAGTATGGGGGACAGGGGCTCCAAAAACATTCAGTACTTC.

J is TRBJ2-3 and V is TRBV24-1, with D perhaps TRBD2 (8 bases). CDR1 and CDR2 from the germline V gene are KGHDR and SFDVKD. Trimming removed 11 bases from V and 3 bases from J, with 26 bases in between. CDR3 length equals 17 residues. CDR3 protein: CASSRGGTSEGTDTQYF. CDR3 nucleotides: TGTGCCAGCAGCAGGGGGGGGACTAGTGAGGGGACAGATACGCAGTATTTT.

V is TRBV15 and J is TRBJ2-7; D is perhaps TRBD1 (6 bases). The CDR3 loop spans 16 amino acids. With 0 bases removed from V and 3 bases from J, the gap between germline ends came to 15 bases. The germline V gene encodes CDR1 LNHNV and CDR2 YYDKDF (reference sequence). The CDR3 sequence: CATSRELTLQGYEQYF. CDR3 in DNA: TGTGCCACCAGCAGAGAACTAACCCTACAGGGCTACGAGCAGTACTTC.

This chain joins TRBV6-1 and TRBJ1-5, with D maybe TRBD1 (6 bases). Germline CDR1 reads MNHNS; CDR2 reads SASEGT. V lost 1 base and J 4 bases, leaving 14 bases between the germline ends. The CDR3 is 16 amino acids. This CDR3 reads CASSEEGGSGNQPQHF. CDR3 DNA sequence: TGTGCCAGCAGTGAAGAAGGGGGTAGCGGGAATCAGCCCCAGCATTTT.

The chain is built from TRBV5-4 and TRBJ2-3, with D possibly matching TRBD2 (6 bases). The CDR3 extends over 14 amino acids. V was pared by 5 bases and J by 3 bases, with 13 bases between. Germline CDR1 is SGHNT and CDR2 is YYREEE (reference sequence). The CDR3 coding sequence is TGTGCCAGCAGGGCCGGGACTGCAACAGATACGCAGTATTTT. It yields the protein CASRAGTATDTQYF.

The chain links TRBV19 to TRBJ2-3; D is unclear. CDR3 size: 21 residues. Germline V gene data show CDR1 as LNHDA and CDR2 as SQIVND (reference sequence). V lost 3 bases and J lost 0, with 28 bases in between. CDR3 amino acids: CASSIGFSGAPMMKSTDTQYF. The DNA of the CDR3 is TGTGCCAGTAGTATCGGGTTCAGTGGAGCCCCCATGATGAAAAGCACAGATACGCAGTATTTT.

The chain joins TRBV12-5 to TRBJ1-1, with TRBD1 matching over 7 bases. After removal of 4 bases from V and 0 bases from J, the junction contained 2 bases not matched to a gene. Per germline, CDR1 LGHNT and CDR2 FRNRAP. There are 14 residues in the CDR3. The CDR3 sequence is CASGSGQMNTEAFF. For the CDR3, the DNA is TGTGCTAGTGGTTCGGGACAGATGAACACTGAAGCTTTCTTT.